Listed here are 4 T cell receptor beta chains from one sample, sequenced in a study of T cell repertoires in cytomegalovirus infection. These TCRs are of unknown antigen specificity. TCRdb used MiXCR to reprocess the reads, holding one entry per CDR3 protein. The sample comprises about 110,000 distinct CDR3 sequences, roughly 41% of which are singletons, and just under 75% rests with the top ten. The sample here was CD8+ T cells from cultured PBMCs, taken from culture after CMV antigen stimulation. The receptors derive from a human donor in good health (CMV status not recorded). Some clones in this sample may be carry-over from other donors' samples.

Remarks on this clonotype: A read error may produce the germline difference seen at one junction end. V is TRBV28 and J is TRBJ1-6; no clear D gene. The CDR3 runs 16 residues. Germline V gene lookup returns CDR1 MDHEN and CDR2 SYDVKM. CDR3 in DNA: TGTACCAGCAACCTGGGCTCTGAATCTGTGAGGTCACCCCTCCACTTT. It specifies CTSNLGSESVRSPLHF.

This clonotype has ten or more counts. The V and J genes are TRBV28 and TRBJ1-2; 8 bases agree with TRBD1. The V and J ends lost 5 bases and 2 bases, in that order; junction bases with no gene match: 10. Germline CDR1 and CDR2: MDHEN and SYDVKM. This CDR3 has 16 amino acids. CDR3 sequence reads: CASSTTRGQPNYGYTF. CDR3 bases: TGTGCCAGCAGTACCACCAGGGGGCAACCGAACTATGGCTACACCTTC.

This sequence joins TRBV15 and TRBJ2-1; 12 bases agree with TRBD2. V dropped 2 bases and J dropped 4; count of bases not matched to a gene: 15. The CDR3 is made up of 20 amino acids. Germline CDR1 and CDR2: LNHNV and YYDKDF (reference sequence). The CDR3 loop reads CATSRPEGLAGGKRYNEQFF. The CDR3 DNA reads as TGTGCCACCAGCAGACCTGAAGGGCTAGCGGGGGGGAAACGATACAATGAGCAGTTCTTC.

At least ten counts were recorded for this clonotype. The V and J genes are TRBV20-1 and TRBJ1-4; D not resolved. Trimming took off 6 bases at V and 8 bases at J, with 22 bases between the two ends. The CDR3 spans 15 residues. Germline-derived CDR1 and CDR2 are DFQATT and SNEGSKA (reference sequence). The CDR3: CSATPEGPSWEKLFF. The CDR3 DNA is TGCAGTGCGACACCCGAGGGTCCGTCATGGGAAAAACTGTTTTTT.